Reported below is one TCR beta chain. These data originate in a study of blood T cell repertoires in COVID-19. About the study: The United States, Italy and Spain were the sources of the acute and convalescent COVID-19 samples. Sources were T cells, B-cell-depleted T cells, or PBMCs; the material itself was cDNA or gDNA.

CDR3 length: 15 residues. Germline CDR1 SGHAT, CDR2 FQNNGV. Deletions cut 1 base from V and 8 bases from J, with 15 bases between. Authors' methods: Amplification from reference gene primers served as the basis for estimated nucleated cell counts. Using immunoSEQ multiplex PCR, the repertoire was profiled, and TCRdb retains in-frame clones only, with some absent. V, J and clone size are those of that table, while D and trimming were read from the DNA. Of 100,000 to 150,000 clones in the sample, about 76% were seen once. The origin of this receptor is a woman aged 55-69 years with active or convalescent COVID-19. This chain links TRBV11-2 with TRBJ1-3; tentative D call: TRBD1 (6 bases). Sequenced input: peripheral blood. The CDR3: CASSLGGRGRDTIYF. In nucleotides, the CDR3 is TGTGCCAGCAGCTTAGGTGGAAGGGGGAGAGACACCATATATTTT.